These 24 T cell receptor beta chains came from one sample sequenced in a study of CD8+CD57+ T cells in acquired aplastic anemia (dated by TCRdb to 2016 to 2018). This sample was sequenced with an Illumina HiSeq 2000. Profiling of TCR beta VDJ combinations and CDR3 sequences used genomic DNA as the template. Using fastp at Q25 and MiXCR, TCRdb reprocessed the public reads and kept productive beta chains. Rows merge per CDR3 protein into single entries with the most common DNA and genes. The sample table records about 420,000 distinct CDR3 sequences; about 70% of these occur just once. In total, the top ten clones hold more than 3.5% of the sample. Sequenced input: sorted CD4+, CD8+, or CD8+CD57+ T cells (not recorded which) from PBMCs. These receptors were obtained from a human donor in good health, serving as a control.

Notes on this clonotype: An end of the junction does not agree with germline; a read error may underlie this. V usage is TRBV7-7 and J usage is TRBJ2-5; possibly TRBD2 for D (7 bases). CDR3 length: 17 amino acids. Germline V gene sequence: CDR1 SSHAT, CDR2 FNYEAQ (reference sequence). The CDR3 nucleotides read TGTGCTAGCAGCATGCTAGCGGCGGGCAGGGGCCTTAAGGCCCAGTACTTC. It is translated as CASSMLAAGRGLKAQYF.

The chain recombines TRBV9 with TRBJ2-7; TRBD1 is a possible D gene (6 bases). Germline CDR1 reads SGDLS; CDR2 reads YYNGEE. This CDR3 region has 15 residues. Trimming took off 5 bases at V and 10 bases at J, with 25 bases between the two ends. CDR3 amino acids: CASSEAARQASRQYF. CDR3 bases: TGTGCCAGCAGTGAAGCGGCAAGACAGGCCTCTCGCCAGTACTTC.

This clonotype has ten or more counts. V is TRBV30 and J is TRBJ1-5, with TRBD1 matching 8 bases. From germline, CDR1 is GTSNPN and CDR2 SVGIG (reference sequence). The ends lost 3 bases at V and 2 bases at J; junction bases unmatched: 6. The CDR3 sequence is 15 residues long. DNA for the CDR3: TGTGCCTGGAGCGGGACAGGAAGGCGCAATCAGCCCCAGCATTTT. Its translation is CAWSGTGRRNQPQHF.

Written as DNA, the CDR3 is TGTGCCAGCAGCCCGAGGACTGGCCGCGAGAGCCACTACTTC. Its translation is CASSPRTGRESHYF. The chain carries TRBV7-2 and TRBJ2-5; possible D gene TRBD2, 5 bases. This CDR3 region has 14 residues. The V gene's germline CDR1 is SGHTA and CDR2 FQGNSA. Trimming pared 5 bases from V and 14 bases from J, leaving 24 bases between.

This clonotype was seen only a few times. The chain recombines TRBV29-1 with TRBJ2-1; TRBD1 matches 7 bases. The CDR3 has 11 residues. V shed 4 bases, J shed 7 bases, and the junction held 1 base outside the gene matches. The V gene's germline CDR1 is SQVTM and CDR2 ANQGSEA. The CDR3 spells CSVAQGNEQFF. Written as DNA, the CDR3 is TGCAGCGTTGCACAGGGGAATGAGCAGTTCTTC.

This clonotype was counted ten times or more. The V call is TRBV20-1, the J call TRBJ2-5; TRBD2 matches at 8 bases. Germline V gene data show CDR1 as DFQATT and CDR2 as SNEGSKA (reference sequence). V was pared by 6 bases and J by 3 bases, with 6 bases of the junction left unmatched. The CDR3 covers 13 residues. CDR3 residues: CSALLGGEETQYF. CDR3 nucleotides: TGCAGTGCCCTTCTCGGGGGGGAAGAGACCCAGTACTTC.

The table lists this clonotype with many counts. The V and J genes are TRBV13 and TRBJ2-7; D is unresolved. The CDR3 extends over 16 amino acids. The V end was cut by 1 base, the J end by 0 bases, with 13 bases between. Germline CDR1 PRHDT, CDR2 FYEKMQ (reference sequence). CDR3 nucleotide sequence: TGTGCCAGCAGCTTAGCCGTAGCCAGCAGCTCCTACGAGCAGTACTTC. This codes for CASSLAVASSSYEQYF. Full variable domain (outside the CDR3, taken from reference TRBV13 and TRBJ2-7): AAGVIQSPRHLIKEKRETATLKCYPIPRHDTVYWYQQGPGQDPQFLISFYEKMQSDKGSIPDRFSAQQFSDYHSELNMSSLELGDSALYFCASSLAVASSSYEQYFGPGTRLTVT.

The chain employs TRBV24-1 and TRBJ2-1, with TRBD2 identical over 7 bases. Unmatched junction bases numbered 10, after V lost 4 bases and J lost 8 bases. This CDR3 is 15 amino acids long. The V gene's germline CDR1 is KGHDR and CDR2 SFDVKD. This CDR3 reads CATSEAGLGGDEQFF. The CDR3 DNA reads TGTGCCACCAGTGAAGCGGGACTTGGTGGCGATGAGCAGTTCTTC.

The CDR3 DNA reads TGTGCCAGCAGCTTAGATAAGAATCAGCCCCAGCATTTT. Residues: CASSLDKNQPQHF. The rearrangement uses TRBV7-2 and TRBJ1-5; no clear D gene. The V end lost 1 base, the J end lost 4 bases, and 5 bases lay between the germline ends. Germline V gene sequence: CDR1 SGHTA, CDR2 FQGNSA. The CDR3 has 13 residues.

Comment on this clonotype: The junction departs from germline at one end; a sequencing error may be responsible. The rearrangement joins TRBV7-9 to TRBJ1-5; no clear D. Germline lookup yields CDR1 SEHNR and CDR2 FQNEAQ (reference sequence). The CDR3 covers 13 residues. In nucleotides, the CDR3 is TGTGCCAGCAGCTTGGAAGCACAACACAATGAGCCTTTT. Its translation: CASSLEAQHNEPF.

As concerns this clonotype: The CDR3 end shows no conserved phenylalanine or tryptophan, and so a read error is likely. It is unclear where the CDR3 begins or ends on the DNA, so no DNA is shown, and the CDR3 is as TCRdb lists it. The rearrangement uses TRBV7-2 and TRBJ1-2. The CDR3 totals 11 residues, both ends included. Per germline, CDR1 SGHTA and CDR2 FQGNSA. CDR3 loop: CASSLSIAGRL.

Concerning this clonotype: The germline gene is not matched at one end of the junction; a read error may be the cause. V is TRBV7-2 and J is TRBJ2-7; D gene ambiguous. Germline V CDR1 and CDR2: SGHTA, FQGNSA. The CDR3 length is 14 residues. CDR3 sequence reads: CASSPQRAGNTIYF. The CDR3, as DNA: TGTGCCAGCAGCCCACAGCGAGCTGGAAACACCATATATTTC. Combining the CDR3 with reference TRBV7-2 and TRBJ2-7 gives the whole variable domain GAGVSQSPSNKVTEKGKDVELRCDPISGHTALYWYRQSLGQGLEFLIYFQGNSAPDKSGLPSDRFSAERTGGSVSTLTIQRTQQEDSAVYLCASSPQRAGNTIYFGPGTRLTVT.

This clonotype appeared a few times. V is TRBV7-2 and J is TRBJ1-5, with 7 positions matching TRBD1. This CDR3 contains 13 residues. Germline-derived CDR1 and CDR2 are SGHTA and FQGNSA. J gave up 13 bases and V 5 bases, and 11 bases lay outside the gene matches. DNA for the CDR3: TGTGCCAGCAGCCGACAGGGAGGGACCGAACAGCATTTT. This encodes CASSRQGGTEQHF. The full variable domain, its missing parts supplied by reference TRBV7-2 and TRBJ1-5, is GAGVSQSPSNKVTEKGKDVELRCDPISGHTALYWYRQSLGQGLEFLIYFQGNSAPDKSGLPSDRFSAERTGGSVSTLTIQRTQQEDSAVYLCASSRQGGTEQHFGDGTRLSIL.

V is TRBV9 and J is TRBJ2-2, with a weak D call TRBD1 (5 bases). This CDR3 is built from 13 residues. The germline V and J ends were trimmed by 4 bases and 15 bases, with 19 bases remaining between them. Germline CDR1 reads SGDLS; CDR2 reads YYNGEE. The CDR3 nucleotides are TGTGCCAGCAGCTTAGGGGTCCGGGCTTCGTTGTTTTTT. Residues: CASSLGVRASLFF.

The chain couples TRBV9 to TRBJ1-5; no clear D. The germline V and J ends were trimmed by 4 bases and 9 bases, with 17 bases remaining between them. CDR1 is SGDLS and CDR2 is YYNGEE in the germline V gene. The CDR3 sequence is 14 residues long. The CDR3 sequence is CASSQFRSYRPQHF. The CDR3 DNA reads TGTGCCAGCAGCCAATTTAGGAGCTATCGGCCCCAGCATTTT.

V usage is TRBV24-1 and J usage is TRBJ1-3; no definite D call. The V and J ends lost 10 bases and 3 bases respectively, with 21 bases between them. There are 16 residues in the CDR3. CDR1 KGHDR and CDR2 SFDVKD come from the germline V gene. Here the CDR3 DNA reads TGTGCCACTACTGCTGGGGATACGGTGGATGGAAACACCATATATTTT. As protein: CATTAGDTVDGNTIYF.

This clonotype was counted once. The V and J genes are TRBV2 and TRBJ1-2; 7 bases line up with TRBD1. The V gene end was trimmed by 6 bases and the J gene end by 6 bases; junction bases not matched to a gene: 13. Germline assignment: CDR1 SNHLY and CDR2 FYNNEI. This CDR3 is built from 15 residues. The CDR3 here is CASSPRTGRLDGYTF. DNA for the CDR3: TGTGCCAGCAGCCCACGGACAGGAAGATTAGATGGCTACACCTTC.

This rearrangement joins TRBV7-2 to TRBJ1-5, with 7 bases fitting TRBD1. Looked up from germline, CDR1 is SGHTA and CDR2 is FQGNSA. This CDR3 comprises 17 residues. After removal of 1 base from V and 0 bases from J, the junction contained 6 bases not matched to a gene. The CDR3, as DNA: TGTGCCAGCAGCTTAGACGGGACAGCTTATAGCAATCAGCCCCAGCATTTT. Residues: CASSLDGTAYSNQPQHF.

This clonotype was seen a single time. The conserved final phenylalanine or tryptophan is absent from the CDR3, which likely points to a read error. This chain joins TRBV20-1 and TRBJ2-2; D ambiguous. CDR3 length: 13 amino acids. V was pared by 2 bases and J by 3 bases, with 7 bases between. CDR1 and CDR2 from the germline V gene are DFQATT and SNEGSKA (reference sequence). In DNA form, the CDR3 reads TGCAGTGCTAGATTGGGGTACACCGGGGAGCTGTTTCCT. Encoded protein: CSARLGYTGELFP.

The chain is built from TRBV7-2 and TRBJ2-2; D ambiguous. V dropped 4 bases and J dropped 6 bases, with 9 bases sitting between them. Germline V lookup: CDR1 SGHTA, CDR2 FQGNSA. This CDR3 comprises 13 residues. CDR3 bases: TGTGCCAGCAGCTCAACCCTAGCCGGGGAGCTGTTTTTT. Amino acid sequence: CASSSTLAGELFF.

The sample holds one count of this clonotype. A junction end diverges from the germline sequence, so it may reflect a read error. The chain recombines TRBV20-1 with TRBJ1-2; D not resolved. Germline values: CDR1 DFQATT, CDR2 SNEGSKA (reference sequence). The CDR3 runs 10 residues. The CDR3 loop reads CSARPAHEHF. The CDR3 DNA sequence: TGCAGTGCTAGACCAGCCCATGAACACTTC.

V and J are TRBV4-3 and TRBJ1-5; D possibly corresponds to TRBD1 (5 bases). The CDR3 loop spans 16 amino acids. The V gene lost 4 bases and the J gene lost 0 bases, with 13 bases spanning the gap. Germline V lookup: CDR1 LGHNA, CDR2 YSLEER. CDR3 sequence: CASSPEGEGSNQPQHF. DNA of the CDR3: TGCGCCAGCAGCCCTGAAGGGGAAGGTAGCAATCAGCCCCAGCATTTT.

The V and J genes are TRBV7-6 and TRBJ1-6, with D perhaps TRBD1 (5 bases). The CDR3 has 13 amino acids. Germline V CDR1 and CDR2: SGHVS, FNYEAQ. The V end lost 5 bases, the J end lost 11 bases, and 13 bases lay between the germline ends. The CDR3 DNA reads TGTGCCAGCAGCGTGGACGGGGGAACACCCCTCCACTTT. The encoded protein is CASSVDGGTPLHF.

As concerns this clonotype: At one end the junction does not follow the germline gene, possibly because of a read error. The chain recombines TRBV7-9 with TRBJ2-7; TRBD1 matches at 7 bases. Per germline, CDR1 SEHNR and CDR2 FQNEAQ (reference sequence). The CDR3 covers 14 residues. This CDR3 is CASSRTGEGSYEQF. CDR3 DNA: TGTGCCAGCAGCCGAACAGGGGAAGGCTCCTACGAGCAGTTC.